This paragraph covers one TCR beta chain sequence. The antigen it binds to is not known. Per-nucleotide qualities are absent, and no much larger clonotype sits a single base away. The data were obtained in a study of blood T cell repertoires in COVID-19 (dated by TCRdb to between 2020 and 2021). Background for the entire study: The collaborator samples originated in the United States, Italy and Spain and spanned the acute and convalescent phases of COVID-19. Subjects who had been exposed to COVID-19, were actively infected with it, or had recovered from it provided the deeply sampled blood TCRbeta repertoires that made up the dataset. Where available, HLA class I and class II types were obtained from metadata supplied by the sample provider rather than from assay-based typing. The material from the prospective study consisted of cDNA or gDNA derived from T cells, B-cell-depleted T cells, or PBMCs. Samples came from the ongoing ImmuneRACE study (first 160 participants) plus 1,254 subjects from 6 global collaborators. The repertoires were made available in a free public database intended to serve as a resource for research on the immune response to SARS-CoV-2. Nearly every sample came with metadata listing a de-identified subject ID, COVID-19 status, age in years and sex. Broader findings and caveats from the paper: The amount of clinical and demographic metadata varied by source and participant and was provided uncurated.

Each collaborating institution followed its own protocols to collect whole blood in K2EDTA tubes. Collaborator samples were shipped for TCRbeta analysis as frozen whole blood, isolated PBMCs, or DNA extracted from either sample type. The immunoSEQ Assay, a bias-controlled multiplex PCR, was used to amplify TCRbeta CDR3 regions from genomic DNA. As for the authors' bioinformatics: The number of nucleated cells in each sample was estimated from the amplification of reference gene primers within the assay. To quantify the absolute abundance of each unique TCRbeta CDR3 rearrangement, sequence reads were collapsed and filtered. For each sample, productive Simpson clonality was calculated by taking the square root of Simpson's diversity index across productive rearrangements. TCRdb took over this immuneACCESS table, retaining in-frame rearrangements with V and J assigned. Such tables are incomplete; in checked studies, under half of the missing clones stem from an unresolved V gene, and the remainder is unexplained. V, J and clone size derive from that table, while D and trimming were established from the DNA sequence. The sample table shows 70,000 to 85,000 clones, and over 70% are seen once. The ten top clones hold about 12% of the sample.

CDR1 SGHTA and CDR2 FQGNSA were looked up in the germline V gene. The trim is 4 bases for V and 2 bases for J, with a gap of 15 bases between the germline ends. The CDR3 goes from the cysteine to the phenylalanine over 15 residues. Only the CDR3 DNA is retained, 45 bases long and in frame from the first base. The V and J genes are TRBV7-2 and TRBJ2-7; the D gene is perhaps TRBD2, on 7 matching bases. The sequence derives from an older man with acute or convalescent COVID-19. Sequencing used peripheral blood. CDR3 loop: CASSSGAGEAYEQYF. DNA sequence: TGTGCCAGCAGCTCAGGGGCGGGGGAGGCCTACGAGCAGTACTTC.